These 6 T cell receptor beta chains share one sample of origin, sequenced in a study of siplizumab effects on memory and regulatory T cells. Sequencing used immunoSEQ multiplex PCR; TCRdb keeps in-frame clones, though not all of them. The data hold roughly 100,000 clones, with more than 85% observed a single time. Material for sequencing was CD4+ T cells sorted from blood. The origin of the receptors is a human donor in good health.

The chain combines TRBV28 with TRBJ1-5, with no clear D. The V gene lost 1 base and the J gene lost 0 bases, with 7 bases spanning the gap. Germline V gene data show CDR1 as MDHEN and CDR2 as SYDVKM. This CDR3 has 15 amino acids. CDR3 in amino acids: CASSLSGVSNQPQHF. As DNA, the CDR3 is TGTGCCAGCAGTTTATCTGGGGTTAGCAATCAGCCCCAGCATTTT. Full variable domain (rest looked up from reference TRBV28 and TRBJ1-5): DVKVTQSSRYLVKRTGEKVFLECVQDMDHENMFWYRQDPGLGLRLIYFSYDVKMKEKGDIPEGYSVSREKKERFSLILESASTNQTSMYLCASSLSGVSNQPQHFGDGTRLSIL.

The chain uses TRBV5-6 and TRBJ1-2; 12 bases match TRBD1. The CDR3 is made up of 13 amino acids. The germline V gene has CDR1 SGHDT and CDR2 YYEEEE. Germline trimming cut 4 bases from V and 6 bases from J; bases unmatched to any gene: 1. The CDR3 protein is CASSRDRGHGYTF. CDR3 nucleotide sequence: TGTGCCAGCAGCCGGGACAGGGGGCATGGCTACACCTTC.

This clone was counted once. The genes are TRBV5-1 and TRBJ2-5; tentatively, D is TRBD1 or TRBD2 (6 bases each). Per the germline V gene, CDR1 is SGHRS and CDR2 is YFSETQ. V dropped 4 bases and J dropped 0 bases, with 13 bases sitting between them. The CDR3 spans 15 residues. The chain's CDR3 is CASSTSTGYQETQYF. CDR3 sequence (DNA): TGCGCCAGCAGCACTAGCACAGGGTACCAAGAGACCCAGTACTTC.

The chain recombines TRBV12-5 with TRBJ1-4, with 10 bases lining up with TRBD1. Germline CDR1 LGHNT, CDR2 FRNRAP. The trim removed 5 bases at V and 8 bases at J, leaving 5 bases unmatched. The CDR3 is 14 amino acids. CDR3 nucleotides: TGTGCTAGTGGTCCTATGACAGGGGGCGAAAAACTGTTTTTT. Protein product: CASGPMTGGEKLFF.

V is TRBV4-3 and J is TRBJ2-7; 10 bases map to TRBD1. Trimming removed 1 base from V and 5 bases from J; junction bases left unmatched: 5. Germline V gene data show CDR1 as LGHNA and CDR2 as YSLEER. The CDR3 covers 15 residues. The CDR3 here is CASSQAGQGLNEQYF. The CDR3 DNA reads as TGCGCCAGCAGCCAAGCGGGACAGGGGTTGAACGAGCAGTACTTC.

The chain uses TRBV5-1 and TRBJ2-5; TRBD1 is a possible D gene (6 bases). CDR1 is SGHRS and CDR2 is YFSETQ in the germline V gene. This CDR3 has 13 residues. V was shortened by 7 bases and J by 1 base, with 11 bases between the two germline ends. CDR3 protein: CASSGTRQETQYF. The CDR3 DNA follows: TGCGCCAGCTCCGGGACACGCCAAGAGACCCAGTACTTC. Combining the CDR3 with reference TRBV5-1 and TRBJ2-5 gives the whole variable domain KAGVTQTPRYLIKTRGQQVTLSCSPISGHRSVSWYQQTPGQGLQFLFEYFSETQRNKGNFPGRFSGRQFSNSRSEMNVSTLELGDSALYLCASSGTRQETQYFGPGTRLLVL.